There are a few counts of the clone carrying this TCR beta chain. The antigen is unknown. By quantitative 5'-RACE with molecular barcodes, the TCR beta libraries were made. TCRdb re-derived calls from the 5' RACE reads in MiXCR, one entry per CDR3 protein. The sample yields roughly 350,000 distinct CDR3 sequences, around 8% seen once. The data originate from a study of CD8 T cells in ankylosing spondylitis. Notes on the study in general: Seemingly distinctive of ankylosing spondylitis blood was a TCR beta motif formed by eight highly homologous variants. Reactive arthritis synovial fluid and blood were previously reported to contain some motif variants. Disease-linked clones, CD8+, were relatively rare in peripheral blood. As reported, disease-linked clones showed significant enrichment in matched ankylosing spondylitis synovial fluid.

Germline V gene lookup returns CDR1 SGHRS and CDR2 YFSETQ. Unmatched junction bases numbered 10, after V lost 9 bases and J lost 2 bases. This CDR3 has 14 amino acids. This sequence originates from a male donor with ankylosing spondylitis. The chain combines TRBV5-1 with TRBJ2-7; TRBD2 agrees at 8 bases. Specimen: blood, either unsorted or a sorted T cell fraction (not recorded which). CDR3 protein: CAITIGGDTYEQYF. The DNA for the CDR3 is TGCGCCATTACTATCGGGGGGGACACCTACGAGCAGTACTTC.